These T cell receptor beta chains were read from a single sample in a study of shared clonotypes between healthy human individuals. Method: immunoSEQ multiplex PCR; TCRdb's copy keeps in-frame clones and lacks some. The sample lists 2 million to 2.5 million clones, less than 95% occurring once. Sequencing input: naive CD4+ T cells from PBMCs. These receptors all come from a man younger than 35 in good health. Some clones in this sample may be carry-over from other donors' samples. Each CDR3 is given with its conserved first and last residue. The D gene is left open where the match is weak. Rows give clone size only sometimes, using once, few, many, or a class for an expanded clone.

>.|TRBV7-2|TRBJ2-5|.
TGTGCCAGCAGCTTAGTGCGGGAAGAGACCCAGTACTTC
CASSLVREETQYF
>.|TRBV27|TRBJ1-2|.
TGTGCCAGCCCGAGGGCAGGGGTGTATGGCTACACCTTC
CASPRAGVYGYTF
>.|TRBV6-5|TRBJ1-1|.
TGTGCCAGCAGTTACTTACCGACGATGAACACTGAAGCTTTCTTT
CASSYLPTMNTEAFF
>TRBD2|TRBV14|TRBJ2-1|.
TGTGCCAGCAGCCTGTATAGCGGGAGCTCCTACAATGAGCAGTTCTTC
CASSLYSGSSYNEQFF
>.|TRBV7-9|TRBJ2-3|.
TGTGCCAGCAGCCGTTTAAGACATACGCAGTATTTT
CASSRLRHTQYF
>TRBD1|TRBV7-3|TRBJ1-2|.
TGTGCCAGCAGCGATGGGACAGGCGGGGGCTACACCTTC
CASSDGTGGGYTF
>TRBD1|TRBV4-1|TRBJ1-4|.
TGCGCCAGCAGCCCGCCCCCAGGACAGGGAGGGAAACTGTTTTTT
CASSPPPGQGGKLFF
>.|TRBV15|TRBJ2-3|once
TGTGCCACCAGCGTCATGAGCACAGATACGCAGTATTTT
CATSVMSTDTQYF
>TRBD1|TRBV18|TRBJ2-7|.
TGTGCCAGCGCAATTTACCTGACAGGGTACGAGCAGTACTTC
CASAIYLTGYEQYF
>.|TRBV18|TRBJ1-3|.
TGTGCCAGCTCACCCCACGCTTGGGGCAGCTCTGGAAACACCATATATTTT
CASSPHAWGSSGNTIYF
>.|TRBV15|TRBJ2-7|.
TGTGCCACCAGCAGAGATCTACTAGCCTCCCACGAGCAGTACTTC
CATSRDLLASHEQYF
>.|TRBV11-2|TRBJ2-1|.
TGTGCCAGCAGGCCATTGGAGGGCCGGGGTCATGAGCAGTTCTTC
CASRPLEGRGHEQFF
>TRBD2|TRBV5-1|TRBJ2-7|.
TGCGCCAGCAGCTTGGAATTAGCGGGAGGGCCAGGGGAGCAGTACTTC
CASSLELAGGPGEQYF
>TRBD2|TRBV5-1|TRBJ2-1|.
TGCGCCAGCAGCTTGGGACGGACTAGCGTCGACAATGAGCAGTTCTTC
CASSLGRTSVDNEQFF
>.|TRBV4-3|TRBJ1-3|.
TGCGCCAGCAGACCGACAGGAACTGGAAACACCATATATTTT
CASRPTGTGNTIYF
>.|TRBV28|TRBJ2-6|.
TGTGCCAGCAGTTTGTCAGGGGCCCTAAGCTCTGGGGCCAACGTCCTGACTTTC
CASSLSGALSSGANVLTF
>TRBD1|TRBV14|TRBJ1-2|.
TGTGCCAGCAGCCATGGGACAGACTATGGCTACACCTTC
CASSHGTDYGYTF
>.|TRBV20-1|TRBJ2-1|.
TGCAGTGCTGGGAGTAATGAGCAGTTCTTC
CSAGSNEQFF
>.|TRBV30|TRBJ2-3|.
TGTGCCTGGAGTGTCATGAGAAATACGCAGTATTTT
CAWSVMRNTQYF
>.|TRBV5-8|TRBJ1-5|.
TGTGCCAGCAGCTTGATTCAGGGTACGGGTCAGCCCCAGCATTTT
CASSLIQGTGQPQHF
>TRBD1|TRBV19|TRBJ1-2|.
TGTGCCAGTAGTTCCCCCGGACAGGACCGATATGGCTACACCTTC
CASSSPGQDRYGYTF
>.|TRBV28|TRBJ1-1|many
TGTGCCAGCAGTTTACCCCGCACCATGAACACTGAAGCTTTCTTT
CASSLPRTMNTEAFF
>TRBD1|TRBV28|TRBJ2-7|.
TGTGCCAGCTCCTCCGGGACAGCCCTTTACGAGCAGTACTTC
CASSSGTALYEQYF
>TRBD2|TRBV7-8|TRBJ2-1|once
TGTGCCAGCAGCCGGACTAGCCTCGGGTCCTACAATGAGCAGTTCTTC
CASSRTSLGSYNEQFF
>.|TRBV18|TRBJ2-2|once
TGTGCCAGCTCACCACAAGGATTCACCGGGGAGCTGTTTTTT
CASSPQGFTGELFF
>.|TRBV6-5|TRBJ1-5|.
TGTGCCAGCAGTTACTCTCCAGGGTATCCGTCCCAGCATTTT
CASSYSPGYPSQHF
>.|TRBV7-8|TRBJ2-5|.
TGTGCCAGCAGCCGGCCCCGGCACCTGATCACGGCCCAGTACTTC
CASSRPRHLITAQYF
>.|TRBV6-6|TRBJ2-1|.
TGTGCCATTACCGACAACCCTCGCTACAATGAGCAGTTCTTC
CAITDNPRYNEQFF
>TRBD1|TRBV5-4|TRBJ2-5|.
TGTGCCAGCAGCTTTTTACAGGGGATGGGAGAGACCCAGTACTTC
CASSFLQGMGETQYF
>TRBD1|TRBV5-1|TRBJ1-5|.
TGCGCCAGCAGCTTAGAACCGACAGGGAATCATCAGCCCCAGCATTTT
CASSLEPTGNHQPQHF
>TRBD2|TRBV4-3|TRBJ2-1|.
TGCGCCAGCAGCCGTCAGCGGGAGAGTGAGCAGTTCTTC
CASSRQRESEQFF
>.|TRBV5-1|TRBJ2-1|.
TGCGCCAGCAGTCCTGGAGACTCCTACAATGAGCAGTTCTTC
CASSPGDSYNEQFF
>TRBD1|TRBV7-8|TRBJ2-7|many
TGTGCCAGCAGCTTAGGCCGACTCGCGAGCCGGGACAGGGTATACGAGCAGTACTTC
CASSLGRLASRDRVYEQYF
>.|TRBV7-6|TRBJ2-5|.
TGTGCCAGCAGCTTAAGGAGTAGCCCTGCGACCCAGTACTTC
CASSLRSSPATQYF
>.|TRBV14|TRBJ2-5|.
TGTGCCAGCAGCCAACGTCGTTCAAGCGGGACATACCAAGAGACCCAGTACTTC
CASSQRRSSGTYQETQYF
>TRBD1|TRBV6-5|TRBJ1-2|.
TGTGCCAGCAGTCCGACAGGGCAAGCTAACTATGGCTACACCTTC
CASSPTGQANYGYTF
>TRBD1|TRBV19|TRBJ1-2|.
TGTGCCAGTAGGACAACAGGGGCGAGTAACTATGGCTACACCTTC
CASRTTGASNYGYTF
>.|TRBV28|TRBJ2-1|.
TGTGCCAGCAGTTCGCTCTATCCGGGAGTCTCAACGGACTACAATGAGCAGTTCTTC
CASSSLYPGVSTDYNEQFF
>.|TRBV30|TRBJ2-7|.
TGTGCCTGGAGTCTCACCTACGAGCAGTACTTC
CAWSLTYEQYF
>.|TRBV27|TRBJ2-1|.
TGTGCCAGCAGTCCCATCTGGCGGGGAAACTACAATGAGCAGTTCTTC
CASSPIWRGNYNEQFF
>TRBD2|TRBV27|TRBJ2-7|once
TGTGCCAGCAGTTTGGGACTAGCGGGAGCGTACGAGCAGTACTTC
CASSLGLAGAYEQYF
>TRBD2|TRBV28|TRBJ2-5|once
TGTGCCAGCACCCGACTAGCTGAAGAGACCCAGTACTTC
CASTRLAEETQYF
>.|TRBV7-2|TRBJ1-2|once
TGTGCCAGTAAACTTCGAAGAACAGGTGGAGGCTACACCTTC
CASKLRRTGGGYTF
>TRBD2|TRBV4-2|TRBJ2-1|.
TGTGCCAGCAGCCGACAGGCAACTAGCGGGAGGGGCGATGAGCAGTTCTTC
CASSRQATSGRGDEQFF
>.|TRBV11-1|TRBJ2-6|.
TGTGCCAGCAGCTTGCAGGGCTCTGGGGCCAACGTCCTGACTTTC
CASSLQGSGANVLTF
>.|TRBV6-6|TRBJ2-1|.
TGTGCCAGCACCCCATATGGAATGAGCTCCTACAATGAGCAGTTCTTC
CASTPYGMSSYNEQFF
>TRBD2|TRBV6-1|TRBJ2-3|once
TGTGCCACCAAAACTCTAGCGGGAGGGGCAGATACGCAGTATTTT
CATKTLAGGADTQYF
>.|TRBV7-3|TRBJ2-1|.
TGTGCCAGCAGCTTATCTGCCATTTACAATGAGCAGTTCTTC
CASSLSAIYNEQFF
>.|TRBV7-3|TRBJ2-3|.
TGTGCCAGCAGCCAGGGTTCCACAGATACGCAGTATTTT
CASSQGSTDTQYF
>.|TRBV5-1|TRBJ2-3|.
TGCGCCAGCAGCCCGGCGGGGCGTGCCGTGGATACGCAGTATTTT
CASSPAGRAVDTQYF
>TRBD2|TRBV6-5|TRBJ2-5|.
TGTGCCAGCAGTTACTCGGTAGCGGGAGGGATGGAGACCCAGTACTTC
CASSYSVAGGMETQYF
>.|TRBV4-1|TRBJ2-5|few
TGCGCCAGCAGCCAAGTGGCTAGTGGCGTCGAGACCCAGTACTTC
CASSQVASGVETQYF
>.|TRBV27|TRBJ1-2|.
TGTGCCAGCGCCCATAGAGATAGTGGCTACACCTTC
CASAHRDSGYTF